This T cell receptor beta chain was profiled in a study of graft-versus-host responses after intestinal transplantation (dated by TCRdb to the early 2020s). Notes on the research overall: Multivisceral, liver-intestinal, or isolated intestinal transplants were received by the recipients. Every recipient was given anti-thymocyte globulin induction, followed by about 3 years of maintenance tacrolimus and steroids. After intestinal transplantation, graft-versus-host and host-versus-graft alloreactive T cell clones were followed in the graft, circulation and bone marrow using bulk TCR-beta CDR3 sequencing. To identify alloreactive clones, pre-transplant mixed lymphocyte reaction products were sequenced and then compared with unstimulated pre-transplant donor and recipient T cells. The cohort enrolled around 25 intestinal transplant recipients including one retransplant, and 3 patients lacking pretransplant specimens were excluded. Donor T cell macrochimerism was defined as a peak of at least 4% donor T cells among recipient peripheral blood mononuclear cells. Samples from a few later patients were sequenced in-house on an Illumina MiSeq with MiXCR processing rather than by the commercial service.

As for this clone: Its target antigen remains unknown. No much larger clone is present one base from it, and per-base qualities are unavailable.

From a lookup of the germline V gene, CDR1 and CDR2 are SGDLS and YYNGEE. From cysteine to phenylalanine, the CDR3 is 16 amino acids long. CDR3 DNA is the only sequence kept; it has 48 bases, read in frame from the first base. V is pared back by 0 bases and J by 0 bases, with 11 bases lying between the germline termini. The method was the immunoSEQ multiplex PCR assay. For most patients, genomic DNA was isolated with the Qiagen DNeasy Blood and Tissue Kit and shipped frozen to Adaptive Biotechnologies for TCR sequencing. For most patients, genomic DNA was subjected to high-throughput TCR-beta CDR3 sequencing by Adaptive Biotechnologies. The paper's processing steps were these. TCR sequencing data were retrieved from Adaptive's ImmunoSEQ software for about 17 patients, whereas three other patients were processed with MiXCR and VDJtools. CD4 versus CD8 sorting errors were corrected by removing sequences found in both subsets at a frequency ratio below 5:1. CDR3 nucleotide sequences shared by donor and recipient were removed because the origin of these sequences could not be assigned. Alloreactive clones required at least 2-fold expansion over unstimulated cells and minimum CFSE-low frequency of 0.002% (template counts) or 0.001% (read counts). A clone was considered mappable if detected in the sequenced pre-transplant spleen, lymph node, or MLR CFSE-low populations of the donor or recipient. Cumulative frequency of alloreactive clones was calculated as a percentage of all sequences weighted by copy number. In TCRdb, the immuneACCESS table is reduced to in-frame sequences with V and J assigned. These tables do not hold every clone; where another copy was compared, an unresolved V gene accounts for under half, and the others remain unexplained. The V and J calls and clone size are taken from that table; D and trimming were inferred from the DNA. Counted in this sample were about 86,000 clones; under 85% of them appeared once. Jointly, the top ten make up 15% to 20% of the sample.

What the time point label conveys for this sample: cells obtained before transplantation from donor or recipient. CD3+CD4+ and CD3+CD8+ populations were FACS-sorted from unstimulated pre-transplant donor and recipient cells taken from spleen or lymph nodes. Here is what the overall study found, with its caveats: Early after transplant, peak levels of circulating GvH clones were found to be associated with declines in HvG clones. The conclusions were limited by the relatively low number and heterogeneity of the intestinal transplant patients. High GvH to HvG T cell clonal ratios were observed in the allografts of patients with donor T cell macrochimerism. GvH clones were detected in recipient bone marrow, and some of these GvH clones were observed earlier in ileal mucosa or blood, consistent with an intestinal mucosal origin.

Rearrangement joined TRBV9 to TRBJ2-3; no D gene is confidently identified. The origin of this receptor is a human donor who received an intestinal transplant. Here the sequenced sample was unstimulated CD8+ T cells sorted from spleen or lymph node cells, taken before intestinal transplant. Here the CDR3 is given as CASSVVSSTSTDTQYF. The DNA is TGTGCCAGCAGCGTAGTATCCAGCACGAGCACAGATACGCAGTATTTT.